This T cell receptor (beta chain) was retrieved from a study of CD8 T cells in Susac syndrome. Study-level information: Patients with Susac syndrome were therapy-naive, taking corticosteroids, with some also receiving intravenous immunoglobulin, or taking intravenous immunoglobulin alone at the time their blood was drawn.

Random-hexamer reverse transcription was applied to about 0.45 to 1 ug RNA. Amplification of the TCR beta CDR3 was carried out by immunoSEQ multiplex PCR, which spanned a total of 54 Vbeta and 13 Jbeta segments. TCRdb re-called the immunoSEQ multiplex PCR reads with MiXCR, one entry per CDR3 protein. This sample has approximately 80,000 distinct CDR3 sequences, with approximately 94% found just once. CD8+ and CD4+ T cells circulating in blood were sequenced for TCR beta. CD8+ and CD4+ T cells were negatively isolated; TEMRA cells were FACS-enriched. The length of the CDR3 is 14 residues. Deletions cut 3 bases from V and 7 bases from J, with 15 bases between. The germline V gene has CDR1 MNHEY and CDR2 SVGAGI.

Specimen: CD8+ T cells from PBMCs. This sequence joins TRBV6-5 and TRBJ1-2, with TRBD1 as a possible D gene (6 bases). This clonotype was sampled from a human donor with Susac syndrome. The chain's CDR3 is CASSYNQGPGGYTF. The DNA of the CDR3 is TGTGCCAGCAGTTATAACCAGGGGCCGGGTGGCTACACCTTC.